This T cell receptor (beta chain) came from a study of blood T cells in healthy people across ages. Overall study findings and caveats: Naive and antigen-experienced cells could not be conclusively compared, given unsorted PBMCs. Per million T cells, TCR beta diversity dropped about linearly as age rose.

Isolated PBMCs totaled at least 7 million in each sample. This clonotype was recorded at least ten times. Its antigen remains unidentified. The CDR3 length is 17 residues. CDR1 is DFQATT and CDR2 is SNEGSKA in the germline V gene (reference sequence). Trimming at V came to 3 bases and at J to 1 base, leaving 14 bases not matched to a gene. A second PCR of roughly 7 to 11 cycles used a sample-barcoded 5' primer and a J-beta primer mix. The template-switch adaptor, which had 12 random nucleotides, put a tag on each cDNA molecule. TCRdb re-called the 5' RACE reads with MiXCR, one entry per CDR3 protein. The profile shows about 1.8 million distinct CDR3 sequences, roughly 52% of them singletons.

The source material was blood. The TCR originated in a woman in her thirties or forties in good health. The rearrangement joins TRBV20-1 to TRBJ2-5; 7 nucleotides align to TRBD1. The CDR3 region has the DNA TGCAGTGCTAGCCGCGATTCACAGGGGATACGCCAAGAGACCCAGTACTTC. Its translation is CSASRDSQGIRQETQYF.